These T cell receptor beta chains were read from a single sample in a study of T cells in Graves' hyperthyroidism and ophthalmopathy. Each CDR3 protein gets one entry after TCRdb re-called the multiplex PCR reads with MiXCR. The data show about 250,000 distinct CDR3 sequences, with about 20% seen just once and about 60% held by the top ten. Sample: blood. These receptors were obtained from a man between 25 and 39 years old with Graves' ophthalmopathy. Each CDR3 is given with its conserved first and last residue. D genes are given only for firm matches. Some rows have no size entry. The others give once, few or many, or a class for an expanded clone.

J | D | V | size | DNA | CDR3
TRBJ2-2 | . | TRBV20-1 | . | TGCAGTGCTAGAGATTTACAGGGAGGCGTTCGGCTGTTTTTT | CSARDLQGGVRLFF
TRBJ1-1 | . | TRBV10-2 | . | TGCGCCAGCACCTACTCTAAAACTGAAGCTTTCTTT | CASTYSKTEAFF
TRBJ2-3 | TRBD1 | TRBV14 | . | TGTGCCAGCAGCCAGACAGGGGTTTGGTCAGATACGCAGTATTTT | CASSQTGVWSDTQYF
TRBJ2-1 | . | TRBV20-1 | few | TGCAGTGCTTTTTCCCCAGGCCCCTCCTACAATGAGCAGTTCTTC | CSAFSPGPSYNEQFF
TRBJ2-1 | TRBD2 | TRBV28 | few | TGTGCCAGCAGTGAGGCTTTACTAGCGGGATCCTGGGGTGAGCAGTTCTTC | CASSEALLAGSWGEQFF
TRBJ1-2 | . | TRBV20-1 | . | TGCAGTGCTAGAGTGGGGCGTCTGGATGGCTACACCTTC | CSARVGRLDGYTF
TRBJ2-7 | TRBD2 | TRBV6-1 | . | TGTGCCAGCAGTGAAGATAAGCGGGGGATTTACGAGCAGTACTTC | CASSEDKRGIYEQYF
TRBJ2-3 | . | TRBV24-1 | . | TGTGCCACCAGCCCCCGGTCGGGGAAAGGGACAGATACGCAGTATTTT | CATSPRSGKGTDTQYF
TRBJ2-2 | TRBD2 | TRBV24-1 | . | TGTGCCACCAGTGGACAGACTAGCGGGAGGTTTACCGGGGAGCTGTTTTTT | CATSGQTSGRFTGELFF
TRBJ2-2 | TRBD2 | TRBV7-3 | once | TGTGCCAGCAGCTCCTCTAGCGGATCCGGGGAGCTGTTTTTT | CASSSSSGSGELFF
TRBJ2-7 | TRBD2 | TRBV2 | few | TGTGCCAGCGGTGAGGGCCGGACTAGCGGGAGTTACGAGCAGTACTTC | CASGEGRTSGSYEQYF
TRBJ2-7 | . | TRBV5-6 | few | TGTGCCAGCAGCTTGTATGGGACTCCCCTCTACGAGCAGTACTTC | CASSLYGTPLYEQYF
TRBJ2-2 | TRBD2 | TRBV20-1 | . | TGCAGTGCTAGAGGAGGGGGCACCCGTCTAGCGGGAGGAGTCGGGGAGCTGTTTTTT | CSARGGGTRLAGGVGELFF
TRBJ1-1 | . | TRBV5-1 | many | TGCGCCAGCAGCTTGACCACTTATCCTGTGAACACTGAAGCTTTCTTT | CASSLTTYPVNTEAFF
TRBJ2-5 | TRBD2 | TRBV5-1 | many | TGCGCCAGCAGCCCGGGACTAGCGGGAAGAGAGACCCAGTACTTC | CASSPGLAGRETQYF
TRBJ1-5 | . | TRBV20-1 | many | TGCAGTGCTAGCCAGGGGTTTGGCAATCAGCCCCAGCATTTT | CSASQGFGNQPQHF
TRBJ2-3 | . | TRBV5-1 | . | TGCGCCAGCAGCTTGGTGTCACCAGATACGCAGTATTTT | CASSLVSPDTQYF
TRBJ2-7 | . | TRBV11-2 | many | TGTGCCAGCAGCTTAGTGTGGGGGCCCTCCTACGAGCAGTACTTC | CASSLVWGPSYEQYF
TRBJ1-1 | . | TRBV11-2 | few | TGTGACAGCAGCTTAGATGGAAACCAAATAGCGAACACTGAAGCTTTCTTT | CDSSLDGNQIANTEAFF
TRBJ1-1 | . | TRBV9 | . | TGTGCCAGCAGCGTAGGGGGGGAGTTGGACACTGAAGCTTTCTTT | CASSVGGELDTEAFF
TRBJ2-1 | TRBD2 | TRBV9 | few | TGTGCCAGCAGCGTAGACGCCGGGACTATGAATGCTGAGCAGTTCTTC | CASSVDAGTMNAEQFF